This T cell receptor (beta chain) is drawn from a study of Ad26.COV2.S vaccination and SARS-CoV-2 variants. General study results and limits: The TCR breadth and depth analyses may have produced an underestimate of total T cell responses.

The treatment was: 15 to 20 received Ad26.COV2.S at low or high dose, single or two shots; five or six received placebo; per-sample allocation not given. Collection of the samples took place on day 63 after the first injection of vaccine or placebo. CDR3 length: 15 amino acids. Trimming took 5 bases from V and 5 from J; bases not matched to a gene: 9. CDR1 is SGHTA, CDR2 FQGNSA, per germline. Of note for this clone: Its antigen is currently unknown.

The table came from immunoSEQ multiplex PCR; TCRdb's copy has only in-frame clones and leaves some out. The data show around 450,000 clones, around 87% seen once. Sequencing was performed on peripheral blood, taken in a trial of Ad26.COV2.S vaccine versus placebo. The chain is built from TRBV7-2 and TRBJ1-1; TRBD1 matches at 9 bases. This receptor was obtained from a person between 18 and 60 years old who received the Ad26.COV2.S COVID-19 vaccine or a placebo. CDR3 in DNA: TGTGCCAGCAGCCGCCCCCGGACAGGGGAGACTGAAGCTTTCTTT. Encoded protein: CASSRPRTGETEAFF.